The clone carrying this T cell receptor beta chain was detected a few times. Its antigen remains unidentified. The data were obtained in a study of cytomegalovirus exposure and HLA in healthy donors. Vbeta (60) and Jbeta (13) primers were used in the PCR. Original processing methods: An analysis performed later counted 73 million or so unique TCR beta chains (roughly 10 million of them shared). Generated by immunoSEQ multiplex PCR, the TCRdb table keeps only in-frame clones and is missing some. V, J and clone size were drawn from that table, and D and trimming were deduced from the DNA. The sample contains roughly 240,000 clones, 80% to 90% of which appear only once. V was trimmed by 2 bases and J by 0 bases, leaving 9 bases between them. The CDR3 covers 16 residues. Germline lookup yields CDR1 SGHNT and CDR2 YYREEE (reference sequence). Findings and caveats of the study: CMV antigen specificity was confirmed in vitro for a few CMV-associated chains. The classifier reportedly diagnosed cytomegalovirus status with high specificity and sensitivity.

V is TRBV5-4 and J is TRBJ1-6, with TRBD1 as a possible D gene (6 bases). This TCR derives from a girl aged 2-9 years in good health and CMV-seronegative. Sequences were obtained from PBMCs. CDR3 protein: CASSLTGSSYNSPLHF. In DNA, the CDR3 is TGTGCCAGCAGCTTAACAGGGAGCTCCTATAATTCACCCCTCCACTTT.